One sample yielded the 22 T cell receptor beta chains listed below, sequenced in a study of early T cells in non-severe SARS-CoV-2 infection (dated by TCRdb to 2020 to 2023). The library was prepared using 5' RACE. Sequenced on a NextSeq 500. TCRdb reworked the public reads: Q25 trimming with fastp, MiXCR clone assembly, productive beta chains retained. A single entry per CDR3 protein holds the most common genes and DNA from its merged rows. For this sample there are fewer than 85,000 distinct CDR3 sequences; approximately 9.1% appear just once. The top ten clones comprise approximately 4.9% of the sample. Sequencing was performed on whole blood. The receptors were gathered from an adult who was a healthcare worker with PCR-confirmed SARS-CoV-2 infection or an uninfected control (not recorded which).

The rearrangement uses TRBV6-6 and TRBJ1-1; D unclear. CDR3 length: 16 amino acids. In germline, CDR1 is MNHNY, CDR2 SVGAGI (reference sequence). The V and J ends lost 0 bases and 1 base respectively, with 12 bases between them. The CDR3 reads CASSYSDHGKNTEAFF. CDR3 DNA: TGTGCCAGCAGTTACTCGGACCATGGAAAGAACACTGAAGCTTTCTTT.

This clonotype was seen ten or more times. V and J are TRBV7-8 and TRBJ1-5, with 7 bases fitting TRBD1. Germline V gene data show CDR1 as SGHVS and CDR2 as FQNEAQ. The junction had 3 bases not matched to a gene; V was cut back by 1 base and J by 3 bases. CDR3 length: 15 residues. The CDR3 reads CASSLDGTANQPQHF. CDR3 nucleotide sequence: TGTGCCAGCAGCTTAGACGGGACAGCCAATCAGCCCCAGCATTTT.

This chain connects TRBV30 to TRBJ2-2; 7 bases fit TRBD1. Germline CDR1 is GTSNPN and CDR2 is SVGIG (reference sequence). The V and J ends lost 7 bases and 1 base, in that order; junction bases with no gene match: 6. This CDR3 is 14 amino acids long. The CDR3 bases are TGTGCCTCTCAGGGGACAGAGAACACCGGGGAGCTGTTTTTT. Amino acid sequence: CASQGTENTGELFF.

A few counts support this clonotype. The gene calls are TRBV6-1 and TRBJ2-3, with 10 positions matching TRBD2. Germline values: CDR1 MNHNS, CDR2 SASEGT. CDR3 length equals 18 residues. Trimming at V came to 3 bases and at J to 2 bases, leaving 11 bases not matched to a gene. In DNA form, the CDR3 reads TGTGCCAGCAGTGACAGCGGGAGGGCCGTTATGAACACAGATACGCAGTATTTT. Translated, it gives CASSDSGRAVMNTDTQYF.

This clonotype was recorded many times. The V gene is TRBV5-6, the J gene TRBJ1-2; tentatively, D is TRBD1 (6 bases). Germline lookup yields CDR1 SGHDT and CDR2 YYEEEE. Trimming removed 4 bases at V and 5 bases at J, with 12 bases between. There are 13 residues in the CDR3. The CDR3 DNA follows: TGTGCCAGCAGCCCAGGGGAGAGGTATGGCTACACCTTC. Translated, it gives CASSPGERYGYTF.

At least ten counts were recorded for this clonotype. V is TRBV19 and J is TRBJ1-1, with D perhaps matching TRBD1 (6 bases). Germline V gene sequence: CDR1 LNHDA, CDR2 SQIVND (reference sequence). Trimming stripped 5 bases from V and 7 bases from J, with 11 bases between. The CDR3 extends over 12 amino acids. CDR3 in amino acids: CASSPRGGEAFF. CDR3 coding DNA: TGTGCCAGTAGTCCTCGAGGGGGTGAAGCTTTCTTT.

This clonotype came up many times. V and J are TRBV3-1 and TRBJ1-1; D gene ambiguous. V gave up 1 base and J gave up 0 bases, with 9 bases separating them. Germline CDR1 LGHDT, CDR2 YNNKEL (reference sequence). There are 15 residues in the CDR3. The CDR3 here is CASSQGRVLNTEAFF. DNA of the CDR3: TGTGCCAGCAGCCAAGGACGTGTTTTGAACACTGAAGCTTTCTTT.

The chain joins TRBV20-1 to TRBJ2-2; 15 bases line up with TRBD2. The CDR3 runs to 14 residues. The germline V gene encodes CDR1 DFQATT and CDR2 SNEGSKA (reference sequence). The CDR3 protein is CAGLAGGPNGELFF. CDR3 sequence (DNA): TGCGCAGGACTAGCGGGAGGGCCTAACGGGGAGCTGTTTTTT.

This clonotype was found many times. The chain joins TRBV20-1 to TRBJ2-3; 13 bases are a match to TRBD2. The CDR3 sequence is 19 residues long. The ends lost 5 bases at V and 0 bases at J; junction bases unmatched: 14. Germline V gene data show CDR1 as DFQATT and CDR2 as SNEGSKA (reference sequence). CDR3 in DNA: TGCAGTGCTCCCGGACTAGCGGGAGCAGGGATGGGTAGCACAGATACGCAGTATTTT. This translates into CSAPGLAGAGMGSTDTQYF.

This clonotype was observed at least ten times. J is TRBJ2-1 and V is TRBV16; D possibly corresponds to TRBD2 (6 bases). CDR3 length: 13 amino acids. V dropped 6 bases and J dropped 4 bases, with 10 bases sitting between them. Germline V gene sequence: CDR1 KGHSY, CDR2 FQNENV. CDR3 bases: TGTGCCAGCAGTATTGGGACTTACAATGAGCAGTTCTTC. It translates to CASSIGTYNEQFF.

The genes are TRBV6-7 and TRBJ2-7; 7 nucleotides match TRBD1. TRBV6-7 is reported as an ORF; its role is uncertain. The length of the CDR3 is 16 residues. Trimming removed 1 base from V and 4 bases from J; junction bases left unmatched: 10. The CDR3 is CASSYFLGSGGYEQYF. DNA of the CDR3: TGTGCCAGCAGTTACTTCCTCGGGTCAGGGGGTTACGAGCAGTACTTC.

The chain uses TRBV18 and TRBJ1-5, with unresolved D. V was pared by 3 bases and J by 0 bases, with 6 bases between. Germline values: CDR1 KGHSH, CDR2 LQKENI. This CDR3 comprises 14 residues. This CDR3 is CASSPAASNQPQHF. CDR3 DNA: TGTGCCAGCTCACCGGCCGCTAGCAATCAGCCCCAGCATTTT.

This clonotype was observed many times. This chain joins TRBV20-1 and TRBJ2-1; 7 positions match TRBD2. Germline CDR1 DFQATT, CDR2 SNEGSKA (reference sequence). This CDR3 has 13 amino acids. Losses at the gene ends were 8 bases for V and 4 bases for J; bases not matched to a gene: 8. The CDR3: CSSSPSGYNEQFF. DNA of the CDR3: TGCAGTTCCTCGCCTAGCGGTTACAATGAGCAGTTCTTC.

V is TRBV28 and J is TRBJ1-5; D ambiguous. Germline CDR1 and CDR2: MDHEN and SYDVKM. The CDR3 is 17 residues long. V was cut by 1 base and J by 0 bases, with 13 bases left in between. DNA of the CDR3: TGTGCCAGCAGTTTATTAAATGGGGTCTATAGCAATCAGCCCCAGCATTTT. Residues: CASSLLNGVYSNQPQHF.

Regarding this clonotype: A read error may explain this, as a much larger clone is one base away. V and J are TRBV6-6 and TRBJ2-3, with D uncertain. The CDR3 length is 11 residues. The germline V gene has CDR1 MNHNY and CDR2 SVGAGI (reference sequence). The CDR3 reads CASSYGDTQNF. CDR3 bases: TGTGCCAGCAGTTACGGGGATACGCAGAATTTT.

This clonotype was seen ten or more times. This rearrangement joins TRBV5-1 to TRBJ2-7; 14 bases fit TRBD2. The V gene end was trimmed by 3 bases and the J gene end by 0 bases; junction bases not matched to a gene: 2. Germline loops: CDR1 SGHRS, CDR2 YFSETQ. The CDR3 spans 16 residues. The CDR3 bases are TGCGCCAGCAGCTACGGGACTAGCGGGAGCTCCTACGAGCAGTACTTC. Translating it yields CASSYGTSGSSYEQYF. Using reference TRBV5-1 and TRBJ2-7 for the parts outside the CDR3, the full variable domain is KAGVTQTPRYLIKTRGQQVTLSCSPISGHRSVSWYQQTPGQGLQFLFEYFSETQRNKGNFPGRFSGRQFSNSRSEMNVSTLELGDSALYLCASSYGTSGSSYEQYFGPGTRLTVT.

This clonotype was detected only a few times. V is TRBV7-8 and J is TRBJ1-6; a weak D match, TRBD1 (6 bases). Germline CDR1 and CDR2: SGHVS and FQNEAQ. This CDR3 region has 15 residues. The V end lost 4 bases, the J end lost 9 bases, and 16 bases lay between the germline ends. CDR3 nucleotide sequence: TGTGCCAGCAGCTGGACAGTAGAAACGGGTTCACCCCTCCACTTT. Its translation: CASSWTVETGSPLHF.

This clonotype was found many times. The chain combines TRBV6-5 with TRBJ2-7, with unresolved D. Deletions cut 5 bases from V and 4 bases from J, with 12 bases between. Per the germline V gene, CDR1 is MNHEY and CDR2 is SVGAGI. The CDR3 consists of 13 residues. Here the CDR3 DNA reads TGTGCCAGCAGTGTTTCCGGGTTATACGAGCAGTACTTC. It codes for CASSVSGLYEQYF.

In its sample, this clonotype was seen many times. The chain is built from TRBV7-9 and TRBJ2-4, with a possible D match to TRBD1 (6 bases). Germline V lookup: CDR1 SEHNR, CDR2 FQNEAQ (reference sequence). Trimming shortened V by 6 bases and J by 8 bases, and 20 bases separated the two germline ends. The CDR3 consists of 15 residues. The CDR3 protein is CASSRHTGTTDIQYF. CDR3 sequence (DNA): TGTGCCAGCAGTCGTCATACCGGGACAACTGACATTCAGTACTTC.

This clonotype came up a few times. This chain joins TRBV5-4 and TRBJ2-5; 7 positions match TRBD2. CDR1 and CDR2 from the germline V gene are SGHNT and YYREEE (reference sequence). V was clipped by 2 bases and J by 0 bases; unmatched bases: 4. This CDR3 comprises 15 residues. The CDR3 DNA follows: TGTGCCAGCAGCTTACGACGGGAGGACCAAGAGACCCAGTACTTC. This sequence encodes CASSLRREDQETQYF. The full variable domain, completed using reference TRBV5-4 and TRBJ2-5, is ETGVTQSPTHLIKTRGQQVTLRCSSQSGHNTVSWYQQALGQGPQFIFQYYREEENGRGNFPPRFSGLQFPNYSSELNVNALELDDSALYLCASSLRREDQETQYFGPGTRLLVL.

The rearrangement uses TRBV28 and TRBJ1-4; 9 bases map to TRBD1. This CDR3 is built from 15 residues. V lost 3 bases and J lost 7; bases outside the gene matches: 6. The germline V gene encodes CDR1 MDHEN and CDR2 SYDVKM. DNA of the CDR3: TGTGCCAGCAGTTTCCCCCGACAGGGGGGTGAAAAACTGTTTTTT. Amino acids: CASSFPRQGGEKLFF.

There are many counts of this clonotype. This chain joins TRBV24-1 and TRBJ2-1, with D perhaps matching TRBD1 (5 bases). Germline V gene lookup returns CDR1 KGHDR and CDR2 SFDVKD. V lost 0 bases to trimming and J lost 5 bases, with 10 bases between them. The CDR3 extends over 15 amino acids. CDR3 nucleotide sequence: TGTGCCACCAGTGATTTGAGGGCAGGGCACAATGAGCAGTTCTTC. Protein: CATSDLRAGHNEQFF.